This T cell receptor beta chain was recorded in a study of T cell changes during pregnancy in multiple sclerosis. Measured with immunoSEQ multiplex PCR; TCRdb has only the in-frame clones, and not every one. The sample shows roughly 48,000 clones, 88% of them seen only once. CDR3 length equals 16 residues. Germline V gene sequence: CDR1 MDHEN, CDR2 SYDVKM. Trimming stripped 7 bases from V and 5 bases from J, with 21 bases between. V is TRBV28 and J is TRBJ2-1, with D possibly matching TRBD1 (5 bases). The material sequenced was CD4+ T cells from peripheral blood mononuclear cells, taken in the second trimester of pregnancy. This receptor was taken from a female donor with multiple sclerosis, enrolled in a pregnancy study. The CDR3 protein is CASISNRAGWDNEQFF. CDR3 nucleotide sequence: TGTGCCAGCATCTCAAACCGGGCAGGGTGGGACAATGAGCAGTTCTTC.